The 26 T cell receptor beta chains in this list originate from one sample, sequenced in a study of shared clonotypes between healthy human individuals. Clones were sequenced by immunoSEQ multiplex PCR, and TCRdb holds only the in-frame ones, with some missing. The table has hundreds of thousands of clones, roughly four fifths seen once. Specimen: PBMCs. The receptor source for this set is a woman in her forties in good health. Some clones in this sample may be carry-over from other donors' samples.

On this clone itself: This sample includes further DNA sequences coding for the same CDR3. The chain links TRBV9 to TRBJ2-2, with 7 bases aligning to TRBD1. CDR1 and CDR2 (germline): SGDLS, YYNGEE. After removal of 2 bases from V and 0 bases from J, the junction contained 1 base not matched to a gene. The CDR3 runs 15 residues. The CDR3 coding sequence is TGTGCCAGCAGCGTTACAGGGGCGAACACCGGGGAGCTGTTTTTT. Protein product: CASSVTGANTGELFF. Looking up the rest from reference TRBV9 and TRBJ2-2 gives the full variable domain: DSGVTQTPKHLITATGQRVTLRCSPRSGDLSVYWYQQSLDQGLQFLIQYYNGEERAKGNILERFSAQQFPDLHSELNLSSLELGDSALYFCASSVTGANTGELFFGEGSRLTVL.

V usage is TRBV5-1 and J usage is TRBJ1-2; the D gene is possibly TRBD1 (5 bases). Germline CDR1 is SGHRS and CDR2 is YFSETQ. This CDR3 comprises 14 residues. V gave up 5 bases and J gave up 5 bases, with 16 bases separating them. This CDR3 reads CASSGTGTDYGYTF. CDR3 bases: TGCGCCAGCAGTGGTACCGGGACTGATTATGGCTACACCTTC.

The chain employs TRBV5-1 and TRBJ2-7; tentative D call: TRBD1 (6 bases). Trimming removed 4 bases at V and 2 bases at J, with 16 bases between. This CDR3 region has 15 residues. CDR1 is SGHRS, CDR2 YFSETQ, per germline. This chain's CDR3 is CASSIPQGPPYEQYF. CDR3 in DNA: TGCGCCAGCAGCATACCACAGGGTCCCCCCTACGAGCAGTACTTC. Full variable domain (rest looked up from reference TRBV5-1 and TRBJ2-7): KAGVTQTPRYLIKTRGQQVTLSCSPISGHRSVSWYQQTPGQGLQFLFEYFSETQRNKGNFPGRFSGRQFSNSRSEMNVSTLELGDSALYLCASSIPQGPPYEQYFGPGTRLTVT.

The rearrangement links TRBV19 to TRBJ1-5; TRBD1 matches at 8 bases. Looked up from germline, CDR1 is LNHDA and CDR2 is SQIVND (reference sequence). V shed 2 bases and J 7 bases; nucleotides not matched to a gene: 7. This CDR3 contains 15 residues. The CDR3 sequence is CASSIIGGTGQPQHF. CDR3 in DNA: TGTGCCAGTAGTATAATTGGGGGGACAGGACAGCCCCAGCATTTT.

Turning to this clone: The sample carries other DNA sequences with the same CDR3. J is TRBJ2-2 and V is TRBV11-3; tentatively, D is TRBD2 (5 bases). Between the trimmed V and J ends, which lost 4 bases and 1 base, there was a span of 7 bases. CDR3 length: 14 amino acids. Germline V lookup: CDR1 SGHNT, CDR2 YENEEA. The CDR3 bases are TGTGCCAGCAGCTCCGGACTGAACACCGGGGAGCTGTTTTTT. Translating gives CASSSGLNTGELFF.

This chain joins TRBV5-1 and TRBJ2-1; 12 positions match TRBD1. CDR1 and CDR2 (germline): SGHRS, YFSETQ. The CDR3 has 13 amino acids. With V trimmed by 7 bases and J by 9 bases, 5 bases remained unmatched. CDR3 amino acids: CASAGTGGGEQFF. The CDR3 DNA reads as TGCGCCAGCGCTGGGACAGGGGGCGGTGAGCAGTTCTTC.

This clone was seen once. The chain links TRBV2 to TRBJ1-1; D may be TRBD1 (5 bases). The CDR3 extends over 15 amino acids. Between the trimmed V and J ends, which lost 4 bases and 6 bases, there was a span of 18 bases. Germline CDR1 reads SNHLY; CDR2 reads FYNNEI. The CDR3 nucleotides read TGTGCCAGCAGTGGTCAGGGAAAGGTTGCCGCTGAAGCTTTCTTT. Its translation is CASSGQGKVAAEAFF.

The rearrangement links TRBV7-9 to TRBJ2-1; TRBD1 matches at 7 bases. The CDR3 totals 13 residues. Germline values: CDR1 SEHNR, CDR2 FQNEAQ (reference sequence). V lost 1 base to trimming and J lost 12 bases; unmatched junction nucleotides: 6. CDR3 nucleotide sequence: TGTGCCAGCAGCTTAGAGGGGGCAAGCACGCAGTTCTTC. Translation gives CASSLEGASTQFF. The variable domain in full, completed from reference TRBV7-9 and TRBJ2-1, reads DTGVSQNPRHKITKRGQNVTFRCDPISEHNRLYWYRQTLGQGPEFLTYFQNEAQLEKSRLLSDRFSAERPKGSFSTLEIQRTEQGDSAMYLCASSLEGASTQFFGPGTRLTVL.

This sequence joins TRBV7-2 and TRBJ2-1; 8 nucleotides agree with TRBD2. The CDR3 totals 22 residues. Germline V gene lookup returns CDR1 SGHTA and CDR2 FQGNSA. The trim removed 0 bases at V and 0 bases at J, leaving 19 bases unmatched. Here the CDR3 DNA reads TGTGCCAGCAGCTTAGCGGGCGGACCCGGGACTAGAAGGATCCGCTCCTACAATGAGCAGTTCTTC. Its translation is CASSLAGGPGTRRIRSYNEQFF.

About this clone itself: This sample also contains other DNA sequences that code for the same CDR3. J is TRBJ2-7 and V is TRBV15; D is uncertain. CDR1 is LNHNV and CDR2 is YYDKDF in the germline V gene (reference sequence). The V end lost 1 base, the J end lost 2 bases, and 6 bases lay between the germline ends. CDR3 length: 13 amino acids. In DNA, the CDR3 is TGTGCCACCAGCAGAGCCCGGGCCTACGAGCAGTACTTC. Translating gives CATSRARAYEQYF. Combining the CDR3 with reference TRBV15 and TRBJ2-7 gives the whole variable domain DAMVIQNPRYQVTQFGKPVTLSCSQTLNHNVMYWYQQKSSQAPKLLFHYYDKDFNNEADTPDNFQSRRPNTSFCFLDIRSPGLGDTAMYLCATSRARAYEQYFGPGTRLTVT.

The chain couples TRBV30 to TRBJ2-2; 9 bases fit TRBD1. The junction had 5 bases not matched to a gene; V was cut back by 3 bases and J by 6 bases. CDR3 length: 14 amino acids. Per germline, CDR1 GTSNPN and CDR2 SVGIG (reference sequence). The CDR3 loop is CAWSRGTGSGELFF. Written as DNA, the CDR3 is TGTGCCTGGAGCAGAGGGACAGGGTCCGGGGAGCTGTTTTTT.

The chain employs TRBV2 and TRBJ2-7; 11 bases line up with TRBD2. The CDR3 extends over 14 amino acids. The germline gives CDR1 SNHLY, CDR2 FYNNEI. J was trimmed by 7 bases and V by 4 bases; bases with no gene match: 6. The CDR3 spells CASSVTSGSREQYF. The CDR3 DNA reads TGTGCCAGCAGTGTTACTAGCGGGAGTCGGGAGCAGTACTTC. Full variable domain (rest looked up from reference TRBV2 and TRBJ2-7): EPEVTQTPSHQVTQMGQEVILRCVPISNHLYFYWYRQILGQKVEFLVSFYNNEISEKSEIFDDQFSVERPDGSNFTLKIRSTKLEDSAMYFCASSVTSGSREQYFGPGTRLTVT.

The rearrangement links TRBV5-4 to TRBJ2-7, with 10 bases identical to TRBD1. The CDR3 consists of 15 residues. The germline CDR1 and CDR2 sequences are SGHNT and YYREEE (reference sequence). V shed 4 bases, J shed 5 bases, and the junction held 9 bases outside the gene matches. In nucleotides, the CDR3 is TGTGCCAGCAGCCAACCCGGGACAGGGGTGCACGAGCAGTACTTC. This gives the protein CASSQPGTGVHEQYF.

The chain uses TRBV5-4 and TRBJ2-2; weak D call: TRBD2 (6 bases). V gave up 4 bases and J gave up 7 bases, with 14 bases separating them. CDR1 is SGHNT and CDR2 is YYREEE in the germline V gene (reference sequence). This CDR3 is 14 amino acids long. The chain's CDR3 is CASSVREFDGELFF. The CDR3 DNA is TGTGCCAGCAGCGTACGGGAGTTTGACGGGGAGCTGTTTTTT.

V is TRBV19 and J is TRBJ2-3; maybe TRBD2 (6 bases). CDR3 size: 15 residues. CDR1 and CDR2 (germline): LNHDA, SQIVND (reference sequence). Between the trimmed V and J ends, which lost 2 bases and 1 base, there was a span of 10 bases. CDR3 in amino acids: CASSISGVGTDTQYF. The CDR3 bases are TGTGCCAGTAGTATATCGGGAGTCGGCACAGATACGCAGTATTTT. Full variable domain (remainder filled in from reference TRBV19 and TRBJ2-3): DGGITQSPKYLFRKEGQNVTLSCEQNLNHDAMYWYRQDPGQGLRLIYYSQIVNDFQKGDIAEGYSVSREKKESFPLTVTSAQKNPTAFYLCASSISGVGTDTQYFGPGTRLTVL.

This sequence joins TRBV10-3 and TRBJ1-2, with D possibly matching TRBD1 (5 bases). V was trimmed by 0 bases and J by 10 bases, leaving 15 bases between them. The CDR3 is made up of 14 amino acids. Germline CDR1 ENHRY, CDR2 SYGVKD. CDR3 in amino acids: CAISESTGTLTYTF. The DNA for the CDR3 is TGTGCCATCAGTGAGTCGACCGGGACTCTGACCTACACCTTC.

V gene TRBV7-8 combines with J gene TRBJ2-7; 13 bases match TRBD2. The V gene's germline CDR1 is SGHVS and CDR2 FQNEAQ. The CDR3 has 16 amino acids. With 5 bases clipped from V and 4 bases from J, the junction kept 8 bases outside the gene matches. CDR3 protein: CASSPGLAGVGYEQYF. Here the CDR3 DNA reads TGTGCCAGCAGCCCAGGACTAGCGGGAGTCGGGTACGAGCAGTACTTC.

V gene TRBV2 combines with J gene TRBJ2-1; 12 bases are shared with TRBD2. After removal of 2 bases from V and 5 bases from J, the junction contained 13 bases not matched to a gene. From germline, CDR1 is SNHLY and CDR2 FYNNEI. The CDR3 consists of 19 residues. The CDR3 sequence: CASSELLGLAGGSNNEQFF. The DNA for the CDR3 is TGTGCCAGCAGTGAATTATTGGGGCTAGCGGGAGGGTCAAACAATGAGCAGTTCTTC.

This chain uses TRBV5-1 with TRBJ2-1, with TRBD2 matching over 9 bases. V trimming: 5 bases; J trimming: 8 bases; junction bases outside the gene matches: 17. Germline CDR1 SGHRS, CDR2 YFSETQ. The CDR3 totals 17 residues. The DNA for the CDR3 is TGCGCCAGCAGTTTCCGAGTAGCGGGAGTTTATGCCCATGAGCAGTTCTTC. Its protein product is CASSFRVAGVYAHEQFF.

Regarding this clone: A far larger clone is off by one base, so a read error is likely. The chain has TRBV30 and TRBJ1-2; a possible D gene is TRBD1 (5 bases). The V gene lost 1 base and the J gene lost 7 bases, with 13 bases spanning the gap. This CDR3 is 13 amino acids long. Germline assignment: CDR1 GTSNPN and CDR2 SVGIG (reference sequence). The CDR3 loop reads CAWSAQRGGGYTF. In DNA form, the CDR3 reads TGTGCCTGGAGTGCACAGAGGGGAGGTGGCTACACCTTC.

On this clone: This is likely an artifact of a read error, given a far larger clone one base away. The chain couples TRBV28 to TRBJ2-7; 7 bases are a match to TRBD2. CDR1 is MDHEN and CDR2 is SYDVKM in the germline V gene. With V trimmed by 2 bases and J by 0 bases, 10 bases remained unmatched. The CDR3 loop spans 17 amino acids. CDR3 protein: CASSLILGGGTSYEQYF. For the CDR3, the DNA is TGTGCCAGCAGTTTAATTCTAGGCGGGGGAACCTCCTACGAGCAGTACTTC. The full variable domain, completed using reference TRBV28 and TRBJ2-7, is DVKVTQSSRYLVKRTGEKVFLECVQDMDHENMFWYRQDPGLGLRLIYFSYDVKMKEKGDIPEGYSVSREKKERFSLILESASTNQTSMYLCASSLILGGGTSYEQYFGPGTRLTVT.

The genes are TRBV11-2 and TRBJ1-4; tentative D call: TRBD1 (6 bases). V lost 4 bases to trimming and J lost 7 bases, with 16 bases between them. The CDR3 is made up of 15 amino acids. Germline V gene sequence: CDR1 SGHAT, CDR2 FQNNGV. CDR3 nucleotides: TGTGCCAGCAGCTCAGACAGGCCGGGCGGTGAAAAACTGTTTTTT. Translating it yields CASSSDRPGGEKLFF. The variable domain in full, completed from reference TRBV11-2 and TRBJ1-4, reads EAGVAQSPRYKIIEKRQSVAFWCNPISGHATLYWYQQILGQGPKLLIQFQNNGVVDDSQLPKDRFSAERLKGVDSTLKIQPAKLEDSAVYLCASSSDRPGGEKLFFGSGTQLSVL.

With regard to this clone: Just one base apart from a much larger clone, this may be a read error. The chain recombines TRBV30 with TRBJ1-1; maybe TRBD1 (5 bases). The CDR3 contains 14 residues. The V gene's germline CDR1 is GTSNPN and CDR2 SVGIG (reference sequence). The V end was cut by 2 bases, the J end by 4 bases, with 14 bases between. The DNA of the CDR3 is TGTGCCTGGAGTACCACCGCAGGGAGCACTGAAGCTTTCTTT. Its translation: CAWSTTAGSTEAFF.

This clone was seen only once. The V and J genes are TRBV7-9 and TRBJ2-1, with D perhaps TRBD2 (5 bases). Trimming cost V 5 bases and J 6 bases, with 23 bases left between them. Germline CDR1 is SEHNR and CDR2 is FQNEAQ (reference sequence). The CDR3 extends over 17 amino acids. CDR3 residues: CASSLTRRAERGNEQFF. CDR3 DNA sequence: TGTGCCAGCAGCCTTACTCGTCGAGCGGAGCGAGGCAATGAGCAGTTCTTC. The full variable domain, completed using reference TRBV7-9 and TRBJ2-1, is DTGVSQNPRHKITKRGQNVTFRCDPISEHNRLYWYRQTLGQGPEFLTYFQNEAQLEKSRLLSDRFSAERPKGSFSTLEIQRTEQGDSAMYLCASSLTRRAERGNEQFFGPGTRLTVL.

This rearrangement joins TRBV5-4 to TRBJ2-6, with D possibly TRBD2 on 6 matching bases. Germline CDR1 SGHNT, CDR2 YYREEE (reference sequence). The CDR3 is made up of 18 amino acids. The germline V and J ends were trimmed by 1 base and 2 bases, with 16 bases remaining between them. The CDR3 nucleotides read TGTGCCAGCAGCTTGTTAGAGCGGGCGCGGGCTGGGGCCAACGTCCTGACTTTC. Amino acids: CASSLLERARAGANVLTF.

The chain combines TRBV6-5 with TRBJ2-5; D may correspond to TRBD1 or TRBD2 (5 bases each). The CDR3 loop spans 13 amino acids. The germline CDR1 and CDR2 sequences are MNHEY and SVGAGI. V was shortened by 6 bases and J by 4 bases, with 12 bases between the two germline ends. CDR3 region: CASSSPGAETQYF. The DNA for the CDR3 is TGTGCCAGCAGCTCTCCCGGGGCAGAGACCCAGTACTTC.